The source of this T cell receptor beta chain is a study of beta chain features in type 1 diabetes (dated by TCRdb to 2017 to 2018). Regarding the study in general: No differences in mean age, gender distribution, total cell number or subset yield were found between patients and healthy donors. A total of some 110 million sorted cells were examined across all samples, and the number of cells per subset was strongly correlated with RNA yield. The study compared TCRB repertoires of sorted circulating CD4+ T cell subsets between recently diagnosed type 1 diabetes patients and matched healthy donors. Naive and central memory subsets were obtained from all 30 or so donors, but regulatory and stem cell-like memory subsets were isolated from only 8 patients and 8 healthy donors.

Per the germline V gene, SGDLS is the CDR1 and YYNGEE is the CDR2. Germline trimming: 5 bases from V, 3 bases from J; junction bases outside gene matches: 7. From cysteine to phenylalanine, the CDR3 is 15 amino acids long. This entry keeps only the CDR3 DNA: 45 bases, framed from base 1. The paper's findings and limits, for the study overall: In all four CD4+ subsets, TCRB CDR3 length was moderately but significantly shorter in type 1 diabetes patients. Because cDNA rather than genomic DNA was sequenced, highly expressing activated cells could have been over-represented, although no difference in activation and CD3 levels was found between groups. Because the HLA sub-analyses included only small numbers of individuals, any influence of HLA type on TCRB rearrangement was left unresolved. PCR might favor shorter templates, but patient and control samples were amplified and corrected together, so any skew would affect both groups equally. Naive, central memory and regulatory TCRB repertoires appeared more similar among patients than among healthy donors. Patients with type 1 diabetes made fewer insertions and deleted more nucleotides at VDJ recombination sites, implying thymic rearrangement abnormalities.

All of the isolated RNA was reverse transcribed with the High Capacity cDNA Reverse Transcription Kit, so expressed TCRB transcripts were sequenced. Deep immunoSEQ sequencing was applied to naive, central memory and regulatory T cell samples, giving an average of roughly 3.5 million total reads per sample. Sorted cells were lysed in RLT buffer, and RNA was extracted using DNase-treated RNeasy Micro or Mini kits according to cell number. Each cell subset was processed separately to prevent cross-contamination, with patient and healthy donor samples processed together. TCRB sequences were amplified from cDNA with the immunoSEQ multiplex PCR, producing 87-bp fragments spanning the CDR3 region. Sequencing of the amplicons was done on the Illumina HiSeq platform. In the original analysis: Synthetic template baselines were used to correct PCR bias computationally, reads within Hamming distance 2 were collapsed, and singletons that could not be merged were discarded. Reads were aligned against IMGT to assign V, D and J genes, CDR3 length and insertions or deletions at six rearrangement sites. Within each subset, clonotype counts were normalized to sorted cell number, after which true diversity and Gini coefficients were computed with the tcR R package. Repertoire sharing was quantified using the overlap coefficient calculated on TCRB nucleotide sequences. As a proxy for the pre-selection repertoire, out-of-frame TCRB sequences from naive cells were analyzed. TCRdb took over this immuneACCESS table, retaining in-frame rearrangements with V and J assigned. Such tables are incomplete; in checked studies, under half of the missing clones stem from an unresolved V gene, and the remainder is unexplained. Clonal size and the V and J genes are those of that table, whereas D and trimming came from the DNA. This sample has over 200,000 clones in its table, and approximately 11% of those were observed once. In total, the top ten clones hold around 0.015% of the sample.

This clone was detected a few times. It has no known antigen specificity. One base away there is no much larger clone; base qualities are not given. A single peripheral blood draw of about 116 mL on average was collected from each donor into heparinised tubes. Using a panel that included CD45RO, CCR7, CD25, CD127, CD95 and CD27, naive, central memory, regulatory and stem cell-like memory CD4+ T cells were sorted on a BD FACSAria II. Purity was above 98% for every sorted population. PBMCs were isolated right away by Lymphoprep density gradient centrifugation and were stained directly, without culture. So that batch effects would be minimized, each experiment stained and sorted samples in pairs, pairing one healthy donor with one patient.

The sequenced sample was naive CD4+ T cells from blood. This specimen's cell subset or site label, per the study, means: true naive CD4+ T cells. The sequence came from a man aged 30 to 45 with type 1 diabetes. The chain links TRBV9 with TRBJ2-1, with 8 middle bases fitting TRBD2. The CDR3 reads as follows: CASSAGGGYYNEQFF. The DNA sequence is TGTGCCAGCAGTGCGGGCGGGGGGTACTACAATGAGCAGTTCTTC. Beyond the CDR3, the reference TRBV9 and TRBJ2-1 genes provide the residues; the full variable domain reads: DSGVTQTPKHLITATGQRVTLRCSPRSGDLSVYWYQQSLDQGLQFLIQYYNGEERAKGNILERFSAQQFPDLHSELNLSSLELGDSALYFCASSAGGGYYNEQFFGPGTRLTVL.